The count of the clone carrying this T cell receptor (beta chain) is one. Its antigen is unidentified. These data are taken from a study of cytomegalovirus exposure and HLA in healthy donors. Broader study findings: For cytomegalovirus status, the classifier reportedly gave diagnoses with high specificity and sensitivity.

Researchers ran the PCR with 60 Vbeta and 13 Jbeta primers. Method: immunoSEQ multiplex PCR; TCRdb's copy keeps in-frame clones and lacks some. The sample lists approximately 220,000 clones, more than 80% occurring once. This CDR3 has 16 residues. Germline CDR1 reads MDHEN; CDR2 reads SYDVKM. V was shortened by 7 bases and J by 4 bases, with 20 bases between the two germline ends. Sequences were obtained from PBMCs. The chain joins TRBV28 to TRBJ1-5; D is ambiguous. This TCR derives from a man aged 25 to 40 in good health and CMV-seronegative. The CDR3 DNA is TGTGCCAGCACTCCGAGCAGGTGGGTCATTAATCAGCCCCAGCATTTT. Translation gives CASTPSRWVINQPQHF.